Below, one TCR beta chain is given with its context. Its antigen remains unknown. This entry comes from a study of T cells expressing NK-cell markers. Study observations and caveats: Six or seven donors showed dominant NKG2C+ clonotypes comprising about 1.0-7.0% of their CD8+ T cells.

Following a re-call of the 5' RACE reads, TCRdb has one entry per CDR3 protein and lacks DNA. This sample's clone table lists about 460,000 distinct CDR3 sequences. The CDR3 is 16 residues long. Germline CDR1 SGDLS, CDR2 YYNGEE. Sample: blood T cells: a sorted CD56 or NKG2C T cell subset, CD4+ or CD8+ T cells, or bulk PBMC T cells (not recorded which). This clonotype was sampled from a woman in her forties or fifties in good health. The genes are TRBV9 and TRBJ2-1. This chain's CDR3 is CASSVVPRISYNEQFF.